The sequence of this TCR beta chain was determined in a study of response to subunit inactivated influenza vaccine (dated by TCRdb to between 2018 and 2020). About the investigation overall: Deep quantitative T cell receptor repertoire profiling was used in the study to track responses to a trivalent subunit inactivated influenza vaccine.

From the cysteine through the phenylalanine, the CDR3 covers 13 amino acids. Only the CDR3 DNA stays, 39 bases, in frame from base 1. Taken from the germline V gene (reference sequence), the CDR1 and CDR2 loops are DFQATT and SNEGSKA. Compared with germline, V lacks 4 bases and J lacks 2 bases; bases without a gene match: 3. This clonotype was seen repeatedly, ten times or more. Its antigen target is currently unknown. No much larger clonotype is one base removed from it; base qualities were not supplied. The full study reports these points: The authors suggested that each seasonal influenza vaccination may recruit only a limited number of new T cells.

The library relied on RT-PCR. Sequencing was carried out with an Illumina HiSeq 2500. Through fastp at Q25 and MiXCR, TCRdb rebuilt clones from the public reads, retaining in-frame beta chains. For every CDR3 protein sequence, its rows merge into one entry that carries the most common genes and DNA. The sample table holds 650,000 to 800,000 distinct CDR3 sequences, of which approximately 17% were seen once. The ten largest clones represent about a tenth of the sample. The chain is made from TRBV20-1 and TRBJ1-1; 8 central bases correspond to TRBD1. This TCR came from a man aged 45-65 years who received an inactivated influenza vaccine. Donor details come from another sample of the same person, matched by shared clones. Here the sequenced sample was PBMCs from blood, taken 5 to 6 days after vaccination. The nucleotide sequence reads as follows: TGCAGTGCTATGGGACAGGCAAACACTGAAGCTTTCTTT. This gives the protein CSAMGQANTEAFF.